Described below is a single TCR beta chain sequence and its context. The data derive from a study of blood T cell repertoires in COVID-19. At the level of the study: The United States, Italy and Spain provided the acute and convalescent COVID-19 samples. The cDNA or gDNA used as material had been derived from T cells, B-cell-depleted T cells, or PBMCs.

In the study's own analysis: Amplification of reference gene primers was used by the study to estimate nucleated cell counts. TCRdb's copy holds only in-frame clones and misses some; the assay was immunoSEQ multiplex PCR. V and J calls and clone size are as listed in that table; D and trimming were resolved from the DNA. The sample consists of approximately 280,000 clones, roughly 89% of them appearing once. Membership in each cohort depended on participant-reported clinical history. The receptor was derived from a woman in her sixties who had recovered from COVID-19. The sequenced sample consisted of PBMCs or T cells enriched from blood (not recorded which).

The CDR3 bases are TGTGCCAGCAGCGCACGTAGCGGGGCGAACGCAGATACGCAGTATTTT. Translated: CASSARSGANADTQYF. The chain is built from TRBV9 and TRBJ2-3; 8 bases fit TRBD2. Trimming removed 3 bases from V and 4 bases from J; junction bases left unmatched: 10. This CDR3 comprises 16 residues. The germline V gene has CDR1 SGDLS and CDR2 YYNGEE.